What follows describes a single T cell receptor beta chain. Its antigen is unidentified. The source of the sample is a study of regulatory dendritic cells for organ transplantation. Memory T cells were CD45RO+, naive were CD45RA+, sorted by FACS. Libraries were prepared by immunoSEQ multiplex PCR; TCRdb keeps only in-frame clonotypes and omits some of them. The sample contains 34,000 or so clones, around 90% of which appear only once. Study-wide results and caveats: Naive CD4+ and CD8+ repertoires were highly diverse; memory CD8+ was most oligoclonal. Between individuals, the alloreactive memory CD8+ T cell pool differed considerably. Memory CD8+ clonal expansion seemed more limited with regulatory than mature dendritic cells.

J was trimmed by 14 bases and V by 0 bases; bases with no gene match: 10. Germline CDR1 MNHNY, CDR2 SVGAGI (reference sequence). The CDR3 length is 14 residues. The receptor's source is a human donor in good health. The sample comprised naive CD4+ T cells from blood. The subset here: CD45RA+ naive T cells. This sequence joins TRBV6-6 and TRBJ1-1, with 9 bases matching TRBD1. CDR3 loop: CASSYSDRGSAKFF. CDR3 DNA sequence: TGTGCCAGCAGTTACTCCGACAGGGGGAGTGCTAAGTTCTTT.